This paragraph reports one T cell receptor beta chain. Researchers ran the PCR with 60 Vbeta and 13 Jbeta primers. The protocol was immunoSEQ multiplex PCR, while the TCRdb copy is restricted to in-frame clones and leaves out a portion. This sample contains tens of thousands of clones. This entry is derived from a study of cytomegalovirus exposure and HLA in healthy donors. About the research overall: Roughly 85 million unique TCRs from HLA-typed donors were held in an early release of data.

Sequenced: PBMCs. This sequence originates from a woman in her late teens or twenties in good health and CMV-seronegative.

The CDR3 region has the DNA TGTGCCAGCAGTTACTCGAACAGGGTCCAGCCCCAGCATTTT. This sequence encodes CASSYSNRVQPQHF. The rearrangement joins TRBV6-5 to TRBJ1-5, with a tentative D call TRBD1 (6 bases). V shed 0 bases and J shed 7 bases, with 10 bases lying between them. CDR3 size: 14 residues. Per germline, CDR1 MNHEY and CDR2 SVGAGI.